The 3 T cell receptor beta chains in this list originate from one sample, sequenced in a study of monozygotic twins with inflammatory bowel disease. TCRdb re-called the 5' RACE reads; every CDR3 protein appears as one record, without DNA. The specimen's table records more than 300,000 distinct CDR3 sequences. Sequenced input: blood. All receptors come from a human donor with ulcerative colitis or Crohn's disease, or a healthy co-twin of an affected twin (not recorded which).

The rearrangement joins TRBV7-9 to TRBJ1-1; absent DNA, TCRdb's TRBD1 call cannot be checked. The V gene's germline CDR1 is SEHNR and CDR2 FQNEAQ (reference sequence). CDR3 length: 15 amino acids. CDR3 region: CASSLLRRGNTEAFF. Full variable domain (rest looked up from reference TRBV7-9 and TRBJ1-1): DTGVSQNPRHKITKRGQNVTFRCDPISEHNRLYWYRQTLGQGPEFLTYFQNEAQLEKSRLLSDRFSAERPKGSFSTLEIQRTEQGDSAMYLCASSLLRRGNTEAFFGQGTRLTVV.

V and J are TRBV12-3 or TRBV12-4 and TRBJ2-5; the D gene TCRdb calls, TRBD2, cannot be checked with no DNA. This CDR3 contains 16 residues. This chain's CDR3 is CASSFWLAEGVETQYF.

CDR3 amino acids: CSASGSLNTEAFF. The genes are TRBV20-1 and TRBJ1-1. There are 13 residues in the CDR3. Germline V gives CDR1 DFQATT, CDR2 SNEGSKA (reference sequence).